This record covers a single TCR beta chain. What it recognizes is unknown. The V gene end was trimmed by 6 bases and the J gene end by 7 bases; junction bases not matched to a gene: 12. The CDR3 runs to 15 residues. Per germline, CDR1 MNHEY and CDR2 SVGAGI. The sample originates from a study of CD8+ T cells in alopecia areata. Findings and limits, study-wide: Shared TCR sequences were less clear between patients than in mice, possibly partly from HLA diversity.

Following extraction, RNA underwent reverse transcription to cDNA, which served as the sequencing template. The data were produced by immunoSEQ multiplex PCR, yet TCRdb's version contains in-frame clones alone and is incomplete. Altogether hundreds of thousands of clones are present, 60% being singletons, with the ten largest covering roughly 0.88%. This sample's treatment: oral pan-JAK inhibitor, 5-10 mg twice daily. Both peripheral blood and punch biopsies of lesional scalp skin were obtained from patients who had alopecia areata. This TCR was recovered from a human donor with alopecia areata. This specimen was CD4+ T cells sorted from blood, taken at roughly week 52, from a patient treated with tofacitinib. V and J are TRBV6-5 and TRBJ2-3; 8 nucleotides line up with TRBD1. The CDR3 protein is CASRPPDRVINTQYF. The CDR3 region has the DNA TGTGCCAGCAGACCGCCGGACAGGGTGATAAATACGCAGTATTTT.